Listed below are T cell receptor beta chains from one sample, sequenced in a study of cytomegalovirus exposure and HLA in healthy donors. Produced via immunoSEQ multiplex PCR; TCRdb's table is partial and in-frame only. The table lists roughly 200,000 clones, with 1.1% in the top ten. The sample was PBMCs. The receptors shown here come from a girl between 2 and 10 years old in good health and CMV-seropositive. Each CDR3 is given with its conserved first and last residue.

>TRBV4-1|TRBJ1-1|16
CASSQETGETSTLGFF
>TRBV11-2|TRBJ2-1|14
CASRLAGGYNEQFF
>TRBV6-1|TRBJ2-1|13
CASSVFGDNEQFF
>TRBV10-3|TRBJ2-2|16
CAISVTGTGFTGELFF
>TRBV28|TRBJ1-1|15
CASSSEVRGLTEAFF
>TRBV7-2|TRBJ2-4|14
CASSQQDVRDIQYF
>TRBV7-9|TRBJ2-5|18
CASSSTRQGNNNRETQYF
>TRBV15|TRBJ2-7|17
CATSRIPAPGQGYEQYF
>TRBV2|TRBJ2-1|15
CASIKTGLQYNEQFF
>TRBV5-1|TRBJ2-1|14
CASSSNSGRVEQFF
>TRBV29-1|TRBJ1-2|12
CSVSGEGNGYTF
>TRBV28|TRBJ1-1|12
CASSSTDTEAFF
>TRBV29-1|TRBJ1-1|16
CSIKGGPQASNTEAFF
>TRBV7-9|TRBJ1-2|15
CASSLEADRDGGYTF
>TRBV9|TRBJ1-2|14
CASSLGTTNYGYTF
>TRBV5-4|TRBJ1-1|15
CASSIVVTGAVEAFF
>TRBV11-3|TRBJ2-3|14
CASSSQGASDTQYF
>TRBV27|TRBJ2-3|14
CASSPRTAPDTQYF
>TRBV29-1|TRBJ2-6|14
CSVTAGSGANVLTF
>TRBV27|TRBJ2-3|16
CASSLLRERGTDTQYF
>TRBV15|TRBJ2-5|15
CATSREGGGVETQYF
>TRBV5-1|TRBJ2-3|14
CASSRGQASDTQYF
>TRBV15|TRBJ1-3|22
CATSRESLPGTAFFYSGNTIYF
>TRBV19|TRBJ2-1|14
CASRTGWTYNEQFF
>TRBV30|.|13
CAWGGLADYEQYF
>TRBV9|TRBJ2-5|15
CASSVGGELQETQYF
>TRBV7-3|TRBJ2-7|14
CASSLSTGGYEQYF
>TRBV6-4|TRBJ2-3|16
CASSASGSFGTDTQYF
>TRBV27|TRBJ2-2|18
CASRGQGAAPWGTGELFF
>TRBV28|TRBJ2-7|16
CASSLRRRVTSYEQYF
>TRBV25-1|TRBJ1-1|15
CASSFREQGMAEAFF
>TRBV5-4|TRBJ2-5|14
CASSLPGGQETQYF